Described below is a single T cell receptor beta chain sequence and its context. V was cut by 5 bases and J by 8 bases, with 12 bases left in between. Germline loops: CDR1 ENHRY, CDR2 SYGVKD. The CDR3 runs 13 residues. In the original analysis: Amplification of reference gene primers was used by the study to estimate nucleated cell counts. TCRdb's copy holds only in-frame clones and misses some; the assay was immunoSEQ multiplex PCR. Clone size and the V and J calls come from that table; the DNA yielded D and trimming. The sample has tens of thousands of clones, 85% seen once. This entry is derived from a study of blood T cell repertoires in COVID-19. Study at large: Some COVID-19 samples were acute and others convalescent; all came from the United States, Italy and Spain. PBMCs, B-cell-depleted T cells, or T cells provided the cDNA or gDNA that made up the material.

The sequencing sample was made of peripheral blood. The V gene is TRBV10-3, the J gene TRBJ1-4; TRBD1 might be the D (6 bases). This clonotype was obtained from a man between 60 and 75 years old with acute or convalescent COVID-19. CDR3 DNA: TGTGCCATCAGTACCAGGGGAAACGAAAAACTGTTTTTT. Its protein is CAISTRGNEKLFF.